This T cell receptor (beta chain) is from a study of cytomegalovirus exposure and HLA in healthy donors. Study outcomes and limitations: A later analysis reportedly found that, within productive TCRs, an Asian-associated ancestry cluster had fewer N-insertions than the mean observed across the roughly 700 donors.

Concerning this clone: Its specificity is unknown.

CDR3 length: 13 residues. The germline gives CDR1 SQVTM, CDR2 ANQGSEA. Deletions cut 6 bases from V and 4 bases from J, with 15 bases between. The PCR contained 60 Vbeta and 13 Jbeta primers. The data were produced by immunoSEQ multiplex PCR, yet TCRdb's version contains in-frame clones alone and is incomplete. The sample totals tens of thousands of clones. The source is a girl under 18 in good health and CMV-seropositive. The material sequenced was PBMCs. The chain uses TRBV29-1 and TRBJ1-1; D unresolved. The CDR3 is CSVPETLGTEAFF. CDR3 DNA sequence: TGCAGCGTACCGGAGACCCTAGGCACTGAAGCTTTCTTT.